This TCR beta chain was retrieved from a study of identical twins. Findings and caveats of the study: Memory repertoires lacked the insertion deficit that abundant cord blood beta clonotypes showed. Findings depended on cross-sectional statistics rather than tracking the same donors.

A universal primer site arose from template switching, and cDNA bore unique molecular identifiers. TCRdb re-analysed the 5' RACE reads in MiXCR, keeping a single row per CDR3 protein. The sample contains about 220,000 distinct CDR3 sequences, 6.5% to 8.5% of which appear only once. Germline V gene sequence: CDR1 LGHNA, CDR2 YNFKEQ. J was trimmed by 4 bases and V by 0 bases; bases with no gene match: 5. The CDR3 has 16 amino acids. Healthy Caucasians were all of the donors. A remark on this clonotype: Its antigen remains unknown.

The sample was also reused in another study, on yellow fever vaccine responses in identical twins.

The chain has TRBV4-2 and TRBJ2-1; 8 bases agree with TRBD2. The TCR originated in a woman aged 18-29 years in good health. Source material: memory (CD45RO+) T cells sorted from blood. The CDR3 nucleotides are TGTGCCAGCAGCCAAGATTTCGGGGGGGGATACAATGAGCAGTTCTTC. Translation: CASSQDFGGGYNEQFF.